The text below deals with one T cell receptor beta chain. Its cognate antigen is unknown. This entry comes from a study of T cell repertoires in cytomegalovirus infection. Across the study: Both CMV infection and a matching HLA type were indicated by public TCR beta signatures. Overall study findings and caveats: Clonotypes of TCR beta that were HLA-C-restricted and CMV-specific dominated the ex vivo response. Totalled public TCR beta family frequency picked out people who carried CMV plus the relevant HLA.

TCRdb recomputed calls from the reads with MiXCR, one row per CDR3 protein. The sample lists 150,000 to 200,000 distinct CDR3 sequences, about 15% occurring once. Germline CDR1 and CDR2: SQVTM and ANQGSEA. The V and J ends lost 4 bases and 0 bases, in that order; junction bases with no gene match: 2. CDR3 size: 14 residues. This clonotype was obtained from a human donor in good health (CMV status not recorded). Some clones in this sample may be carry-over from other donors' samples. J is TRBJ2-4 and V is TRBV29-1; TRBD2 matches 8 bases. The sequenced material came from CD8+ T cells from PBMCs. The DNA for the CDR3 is TGCAGCGTTGGCGGGGGGACAGCCAAAAACATTCAGTACTTC. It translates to CSVGGGTAKNIQYF.